The T cell receptor beta chain under discussion was sequenced for a study of blood T cell repertoires in COVID-19. On the study more broadly: From T cells, B-cell-depleted T cells, or PBMCs came the material, which was cDNA or gDNA.

Germline CDR1 MNHEY, CDR2 SMNVEV (reference sequence). This CDR3 spans 16 amino acids. Trimming cost V 4 bases and J 3 bases, with 15 bases left between them. Enrolment of Seattle patients took place during active infection, and they were followed longitudinally. TCRdb keeps only in-frame clones here, not all; method: immunoSEQ multiplex PCR. The repertoire holds about 220,000 clones, with 65% to 90% as singletons. J is TRBJ2-2 and V is TRBV27, with D possibly matching TRBD1 (6 bases). The clonotype was recovered from a woman in her sixties or seventies with COVID-19, enrolled during active disease. The sequencing input was peripheral blood. CDR3 protein: CASSSTYRVDTGELFF. The CDR3 bases are TGTGCCAGCAGTTCAACCTACAGGGTGGACACCGGGGAGCTGTTTTTT.